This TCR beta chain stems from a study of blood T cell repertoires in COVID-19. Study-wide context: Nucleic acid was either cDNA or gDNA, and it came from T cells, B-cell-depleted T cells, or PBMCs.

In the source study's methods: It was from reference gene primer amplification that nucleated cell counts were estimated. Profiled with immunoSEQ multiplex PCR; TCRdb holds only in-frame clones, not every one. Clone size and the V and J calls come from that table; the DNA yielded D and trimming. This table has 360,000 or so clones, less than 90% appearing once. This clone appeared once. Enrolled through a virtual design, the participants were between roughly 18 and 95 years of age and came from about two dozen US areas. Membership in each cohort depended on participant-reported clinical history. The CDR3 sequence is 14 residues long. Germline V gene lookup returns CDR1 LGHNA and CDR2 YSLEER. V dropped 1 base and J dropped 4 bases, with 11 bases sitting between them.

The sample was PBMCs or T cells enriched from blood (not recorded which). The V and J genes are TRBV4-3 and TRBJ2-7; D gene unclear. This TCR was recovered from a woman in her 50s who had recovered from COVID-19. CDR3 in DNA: TGCGCCAGCAGCCAAGGAACACATCTGTACGAGCAGTACTTC. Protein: CASSQGTHLYEQYF.